This T cell receptor beta chain came from a study of neurological immune-mediated disorders. CDR1 and CDR2 (germline): SGHRS, YFSETQ. V dropped 1 base and J dropped 7; count of bases not matched to a gene: 9. The CDR3 totals 16 residues. One entry per CDR3 protein results from TCRdb running MiXCR on the 5' RACE reads. This table holds roughly 62,000 distinct CDR3 sequences, around 4.8% found once. Many counts were recorded for this clonotype. V is TRBV5-1 and J is TRBJ2-1; 9 bases are a match to TRBD2. This receptor was taken from a woman in her forties or fifties with multiple sclerosis. Sequenced material: PBMCs. The CDR3 sequence is CASSLYAGGTGNEQFF. As DNA, the CDR3 is TGCGCCAGCAGCTTGTATGCGGGGGGGACCGGGAATGAGCAGTTCTTC.